These 11 T cell receptor beta chains were sequenced from one sample in a study of T-cell memory formation after mild COVID-19. TCRdb redid the calling of the 5' RACE reads with MiXCR, one entry per CDR3 protein. In the table there are hundreds of thousands of distinct CDR3 sequences, 25% to 30% of which are singletons. Source material: PBMCs or a T cell subset sorted from them (not recorded which). Source of these receptors: an adult woman who had mild COVID-19 (a few samples of this study predate the infection). Cell type and time point are not known.

The genes are TRBV11-2 and TRBJ1-6; weak D call: TRBD1 (6 bases). Between the trimmed V and J ends, which lost 3 bases and 6 bases, there was a span of 21 bases. CDR1 and CDR2 from the germline V gene are SGHAT and FQNNGV. The CDR3 totals 18 residues. The DNA of the CDR3 is TGTGCCAGCAGCTTCCGGGACAAGGTCAAGGGTGGTAATTCACCCCTCCACTTT. It encodes CASSFRDKVKGGNSPLHF.

The chain uses TRBV20-1 and TRBJ2-3, with 10 bases lining up with TRBD2. The junction had 13 bases not matched to a gene; V was cut back by 5 bases and J by 5 bases. The CDR3 covers 16 residues. Looked up from germline, CDR1 is DFQATT and CDR2 is SNEGSKA (reference sequence). CDR3 amino acids: CSAGGRGTSAKDTQYF. CDR3 sequence (DNA): TGCAGTGCTGGAGGGAGAGGGACTAGCGCGAAAGATACGCAGTATTTT.

The chain joins TRBV28 to TRBJ1-1, with 7 bases lining up with TRBD1. This CDR3 is built from 15 residues. V was clipped by 9 bases and J by 5 bases; unmatched bases: 15. Germline CDR1 and CDR2: MDHEN and SYDVKM. The CDR3 protein is CASQTLDRARTEAFF. Written as DNA, the CDR3 is TGTGCCAGTCAAACCCTCGACAGGGCCCGTACTGAAGCTTTCTTT.

J is TRBJ1-6 and V is TRBV25-1; tentative D call: TRBD1 (5 bases). The V end was cut by 6 bases, the J end by 7 bases, with 13 bases between. The CDR3 runs 14 residues. From germline, CDR1 is MGHDK and CDR2 SYGVNS. CDR3 loop: CASRPPGPNSPLHF. As DNA, the CDR3 is TGTGCCAGCAGGCCCCCGGGACCCAATTCACCCCTCCACTTT.

This clonotype has only a few counts. The gene calls are TRBV20-1 and TRBJ2-3; TRBD2 matches at 11 bases. Germline V lookup: CDR1 DFQATT, CDR2 SNEGSKA (reference sequence). The CDR3 has 13 amino acids. J lost 5 bases, V lost 5 bases, and 3 bases had no gene match. CDR3 DNA: TGCAGTGCTCAACTAGCGGGGGAAGATACGCAGTATTTT. Its translation: CSAQLAGEDTQYF.

This clonotype occurred a few times. The genes are TRBV27 and TRBJ2-1, with 7 bases aligning to TRBD1. Germline assignment: CDR1 MNHEY and CDR2 SMNVEV (reference sequence). V lost 9 bases and J lost 2; bases outside the gene matches: 4. The CDR3 loop spans 13 amino acids. The CDR3 nucleotides read TGTGCCAGTCGACAGGGCACCTACAATGAGCAGTTCTTC. It translates to CASRQGTYNEQFF.

This clonotype appeared a single time. The chain combines TRBV11-1 with TRBJ2-1; TRBD2 is a possible D gene (5 bases). From germline, CDR1 is SGHAT and CDR2 FQDESV (reference sequence). This CDR3 region has 15 residues. Trimming shortened V by 3 bases and J by 6 bases, and 15 bases separated the two germline ends. CDR3 DNA: TGTGCCAGCAGCTTCCGGAGGACCCCCCCCAATGAGCAGTTCTTC. Translating it yields CASSFRRTPPNEQFF.

This clonotype was detected ten times or more. J is TRBJ2-3 and V is TRBV10-3, with D tentatively TRBD1 or TRBD2 (6 bases each). This CDR3 spans 16 amino acids. Germline CDR1 is ENHRY and CDR2 is SYGVKD. Trimming pared 3 bases from V and 0 bases from J, leaving 13 bases between. The CDR3 loop reads CAISEERGPSTDTQYF. CDR3 DNA: TGTGCCATCAGTGAAGAACGGGGGCCTAGCACAGATACGCAGTATTTT.

This chain connects TRBV7-9 to TRBJ2-7; 7 bases are a match to TRBD1. V lost 2 bases to trimming and J lost 5 bases; unmatched junction nucleotides: 9. The CDR3 is 15 residues long. Germline CDR1 SEHNR, CDR2 FQNEAQ (reference sequence). CDR3 DNA: TGTGCCAGCAGCTTACTACCGGGACAGAAAAACGAGCAGTACTTC. Its protein is CASSLLPGQKNEQYF.

This clonotype was recorded many times. The V gene is TRBV5-5, the J gene TRBJ2-1, with D perhaps matching TRBD1 (5 bases). Germline loops: CDR1 SGHKS, CDR2 YYEKEE (reference sequence). Trimming pared 5 bases from V and 5 bases from J, leaving 11 bases between. The length of the CDR3 is 13 residues. Here the CDR3 DNA reads TGTGCCAGCAGTCGAGACAGAGACAATGAGCAGTTCTTC. This sequence encodes CASSRDRDNEQFF.

The chain is built from TRBV11-2 and TRBJ1-2, with D hard to call. Germline V gene data show CDR1 as SGHAT and CDR2 as FQNNGV. With 5 bases removed from V and 8 bases from J, the gap between germline ends came to 9 bases. The CDR3 is 11 residues long. The CDR3 DNA is TGTGCCAGCAGCCGAGGCAAAGGCTACACCTTC. Protein: CASSRGKGYTF. The whole variable domain, remainder taken from reference TRBV11-2 and TRBJ1-2, is EAGVAQSPRYKIIEKRQSVAFWCNPISGHATLYWYQQILGQGPKLLIQFQNNGVVDDSQLPKDRFSAERLKGVDSTLKIQPAKLEDSAVYLCASSRGKGYTFGSGTRLTVV.